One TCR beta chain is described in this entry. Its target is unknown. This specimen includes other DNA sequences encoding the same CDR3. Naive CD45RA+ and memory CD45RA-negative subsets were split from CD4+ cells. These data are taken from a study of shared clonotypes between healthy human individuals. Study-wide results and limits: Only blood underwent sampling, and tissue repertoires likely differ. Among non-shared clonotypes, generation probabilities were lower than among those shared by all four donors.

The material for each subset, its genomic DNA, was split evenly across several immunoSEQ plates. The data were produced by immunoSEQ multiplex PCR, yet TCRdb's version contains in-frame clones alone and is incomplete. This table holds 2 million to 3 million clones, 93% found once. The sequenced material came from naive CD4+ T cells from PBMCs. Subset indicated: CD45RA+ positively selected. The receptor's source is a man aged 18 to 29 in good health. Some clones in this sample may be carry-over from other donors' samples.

The CDR3 bases are TGTGCCAGCAGTTCACAAACTCCCGGTGGGACCCACGGGGGACTATTTTTT. This encodes CASSSQTPGGTHGGLFF. This chain links TRBV28 with TRBJ1-4, with D possibly being TRBD1 (5 bases). This CDR3 contains 17 residues. The germline V gene has CDR1 MDHEN and CDR2 SYDVKM. The ends were cut back, 4 bases at V and 17 bases at J, with 32 bases in the middle.